The clone carrying this T cell receptor (beta chain) appeared a few times. Antigen: not known. The data are from a study of T-cell reconstitution after alpha-beta-depleted transplantation in children. Study-wide results and limits: Surviving recipient T cells and thymic progenitors underlay high day-60 TCRbeta diversity in some patients. After one year, T-cell counts and TCRbeta diversity mostly came from new T cells. Alpha-beta T cells about two months after transplant reportedly derived from several hundred expanded graft clones.

Trimming took 8 bases from V and 3 from J, leaving 14 bases between them. The germline V gene has CDR1 ENHRY and CDR2 SYGVKD. CDR3 size: 13 residues. Unique molecular identifiers tagged the TCRbeta library. TCRdb ran MiXCR on the PCR reads and lists one entry per CDR3 protein. The sample carries 900,000 or so distinct CDR3 sequences, under 20% recorded once. The sequence was obtained from a male patient under 18 who had a stem cell transplant for acute lymphoblastic leukemia, so the T cells may come from the graft donor. V is TRBV10-3 and J is TRBJ2-7; D is possibly TRBD1 (5 bases). The source material was PBMCs, mostly from graft donor cells, sampled 360 days after TCRalphabeta/CD19-depleted stem cell transplant. The CDR3 is CAIGSGILYEQYF. The CDR3 DNA sequence: TGTGCCATCGGATCAGGGATCCTCTACGAGCAGTACTTC.